The T cell receptor (beta chain) under discussion was sequenced for a study of T cells in Graves' hyperthyroidism and ophthalmopathy. Whole-study findings and limits: Before onset, ophthalmopathy was predicted by the model a median 6.5 months earlier.

This clonotype has at least ten counts. Its antigen remains unidentified. Germline lookup yields CDR1 SGHVS and CDR2 FQNEAQ. The V gene lost 1 base and the J gene lost 7 bases, with 14 bases spanning the gap. The CDR3 extends over 14 amino acids. Amplification of TCR beta CDR3 regions was performed using RNA transcripts as template. TCR CDR3 regions were first amplified by RT-PCR with HTBI primers. One entry per CDR3 protein results from TCRdb running MiXCR on the multiplex PCR reads. The sample holds 300,000 or so distinct CDR3 sequences; under 25% are singletons and the top ten take less than 65%. The rearrangement joins TRBV7-8 to TRBJ2-7; D not resolved. The TCR was taken from a woman between 45 and 60 years old with Graves' hyperthyroidism. The sample comprised blood. The CDR3 DNA follows: TGTGCCAGCAGCTTAGTGAAGGGTCTGGGAGAGCAGTACTTC. It is translated as CASSLVKGLGEQYF.